Presented here are 22 T cell receptor beta chains from one specimen sequenced in a study of blood T cell repertoires in COVID-19. TCRdb's copy holds only in-frame clones and misses some; the assay was immunoSEQ multiplex PCR. The table has over 250,000 clones, roughly 91% seen once; the top ten hold roughly 2%. Sequenced sample: PBMCs or T cells enriched from blood (not recorded which). The receptors originated from a woman aged 55-69 years in a cohort exposed to, infected with or recovered from COVID-19 (not recorded which).

The chain joins TRBV4-1 to TRBJ1-4; D gene unclear. V lost 1 base and J 3 bases, leaving 27 bases between the germline ends. This CDR3 is 21 amino acids long. Germline values: CDR1 MGHRA, CDR2 YSYEKL. CDR3 residues: CASSQGREGMISPRPNEKLFF. The CDR3 DNA reads TGCGCCAGCAGCCAAGGGAGGGAAGGAATGATTAGCCCAAGGCCTAATGAAAAACTGTTTTTT.

V usage is TRBV7-2 and J usage is TRBJ2-7, with TRBD2 matching 7 bases. Germline CDR1 is SGHTA and CDR2 is FQGNSA. The V and J ends lost 4 bases and 7 bases, in that order; junction bases with no gene match: 13. The CDR3 extends over 15 amino acids. CDR3: CASSWGVGGSGEQYF. CDR3 bases: TGTGCCAGCAGCTGGGGGGTTGGCGGGAGCGGGGAGCAGTACTTC.

The rearrangement links TRBV27 to TRBJ2-7, with 16 bases identical to TRBD2. From germline, CDR1 is MNHEY and CDR2 SMNVEV (reference sequence). The length of the CDR3 is 23 residues. V dropped 2 bases and J dropped 3; count of bases not matched to a gene: 22. The CDR3 here is CASSLIGTSGRAWSAEIFYEQYF. In DNA form, the CDR3 reads TGTGCCAGCAGTTTAATCGGGACTAGCGGGAGGGCCTGGTCTGCGGAGATCTTCTACGAGCAGTACTTC.

This chain links TRBV19 with TRBJ1-5; D perhaps matches TRBD1 (5 bases). The germline V gene encodes CDR1 LNHDA and CDR2 SQIVND (reference sequence). Trimming removed 6 bases from V and 3 bases from J, with 9 bases in between. CDR3 size: 13 residues. The CDR3 nucleotides read TGTGCCAGTAGGAGCAGGGACAATCAGCCCCAGCATTTT. Residues: CASRSRDNQPQHF.

The DNA for the CDR3 is TGTGCCGCTGCCGGCCAGGGACTAAACACCATATATTTT. This codes for CAAAGQGLNTIYF. V usage is TRBV6-5 and J usage is TRBJ1-3; weak D call: TRBD1 (5 bases). The germline CDR1 and CDR2 sequences are MNHEY and SVGAGI. There are 13 residues in the CDR3. Trimming cost V 11 bases and J 6 bases, with 17 bases left between them.

This clone was seen once. V gene TRBV4-1 combines with J gene TRBJ1-4; D might be TRBD1 (6 bases). The CDR3 consists of 14 residues. Germline-derived CDR1 and CDR2 are MGHRA and YSYEKL. Trimming removed 2 bases at V and 7 bases at J, with 11 bases between. The CDR3 loop reads CASSQKGEIEKLFF. The CDR3 bases are TGCGCCAGCAGCCAAAAGGGGGAAATTGAAAAACTGTTTTTT.

The chain has TRBV28 and TRBJ2-7; TRBD1 might be the D (5 bases). The germline CDR1 and CDR2 sequences are MDHEN and SYDVKM. The CDR3 is made up of 15 amino acids. V gave up 4 bases and J gave up 3 bases, with 16 bases separating them. This CDR3 reads CASSWRSRVSYEQYF. CDR3 sequence (DNA): TGTGCCAGCAGTTGGCGCTCCAGGGTTAGCTACGAGCAGTACTTC.

This clone appeared a single time. The chain carries TRBV11-2 and TRBJ2-7; unclear D gene. Deletions cut 5 bases from V and 7 bases from J, with 9 bases between. Germline CDR1 reads SGHAT; CDR2 reads FQNNGV. This CDR3 contains 11 residues. CDR3 sequence (DNA): TGTGCCAGCAGCGCCAGCAGGGAGCAGTACTTC. Its translation is CASSASREQYF.

The chain couples TRBV19 to TRBJ1-1, with 10 bases fitting TRBD1. V lost 0 bases to trimming and J lost 6 bases; unmatched junction nucleotides: 7. Germline CDR1 is LNHDA and CDR2 is SQIVND (reference sequence). The length of the CDR3 is 16 residues. Written as DNA, the CDR3 is TGTGCCAGTAGTATAGATCGCCGGGACAGGGGAGCTGAAGCTTTCTTT. This translates into CASSIDRRDRGAEAFF.

This clone was detected only a few times. The rearrangement uses TRBV27 and TRBJ2-1, with D uncertain. V was trimmed by 6 bases and J by 6 bases, leaving 12 bases between them. The length of the CDR3 is 13 residues. Germline V lookup: CDR1 MNHEY, CDR2 SMNVEV (reference sequence). The CDR3 DNA reads as TGTGCCAGCAGGTCACACTCGGGCAATGAGCAGTTCTTC. This gives the protein CASRSHSGNEQFF.

The chain links TRBV11-2 to TRBJ1-2, with D perhaps TRBD1 (6 bases). Trimming left V 5 bases short and J 4 bases short, with 17 bases between. The germline gives CDR1 SGHAT, CDR2 FQNNGV. The CDR3 is 15 residues long. In DNA, the CDR3 is TGTGCCAGCAGCGCCCCCCATCTCAGGGGCTATGGCTACACCTTC. It yields the protein CASSAPHLRGYGYTF.

The J gene is TRBJ2-7, the V gene TRBV18; possibly TRBD1 for D (6 bases). There are 14 residues in the CDR3. Germline V gene lookup returns CDR1 KGHSH and CDR2 LQKENI. V shed 3 bases and J shed 3 bases, with 12 bases lying between them. CDR3 sequence (DNA): TGTGCCAGCTCACCTCGAGGACAGTTCTACGAGCAGTACTTC. It specifies CASSPRGQFYEQYF.

The chain links TRBV30 to TRBJ2-7; perhaps TRBD1 as D (6 bases). The CDR3 has 14 amino acids. Trimming cost V 0 bases and J 7 bases, with 16 bases left between them. Germline lookup yields CDR1 GTSNPN and CDR2 SVGIG (reference sequence). CDR3 sequence reads: CAWSVLDRPWEQYF. The CDR3 DNA reads TGTGCCTGGAGTGTCTTAGACAGGCCCTGGGAGCAGTACTTC.

The chain uses TRBV30 and TRBJ1-2; D perhaps matches TRBD1 (5 bases). Germline-derived CDR1 and CDR2 are GTSNPN and SVGIG (reference sequence). V gave up 4 bases and J gave up 8 bases, with 14 bases separating them. This CDR3 contains 12 residues. In nucleotides, the CDR3 is TGTGCCTGGAAGGGGACTTTAGACGGCTACACCTTC. Its protein product is CAWKGTLDGYTF.

Only one count was recorded for this clone. The chain couples TRBV3-1 (or the pseudogene TRBV3-2) to TRBJ1-1, with 7 positions matching TRBD1. CDR1 LGHDT and CDR2 YNNKEL come from the germline V gene (reference sequence). This CDR3 comprises 13 residues. J was trimmed by 4 bases and V by 4 bases; bases with no gene match: 3. CDR3 sequence (DNA): TGTGCCAGCAGCCGCTCAGGGGGCACTGAAGCTTTCTTT. Amino acid sequence: CASSRSGGTEAFF.

This clone came up once. This chain links TRBV12-5 with TRBJ2-3, with 7 bases matching TRBD1. Germline V gives CDR1 LGHNT, CDR2 FRNRAP. With V trimmed by 7 bases and J by 0 bases, 7 bases remained unmatched. There are 15 residues in the CDR3. In DNA, the CDR3 is TGTGCTAGTGCTACGACAGGGCCTAGCACAGATACGCAGTATTTT. Amino acid sequence: CASATTGPSTDTQYF.

This chain joins TRBV28 and TRBJ1-4, with D perhaps matching TRBD1 (6 bases). The CDR3 loop spans 15 amino acids. V was pared by 5 bases and J by 5 bases, with 15 bases between. Germline V CDR1 and CDR2: MDHEN, SYDVKM. This CDR3 reads CASSGDIRTNEKLFF. The CDR3 DNA reads TGTGCCAGCAGTGGGGACATCCGGACAAATGAAAAACTGTTTTTT.

This sequence joins TRBV14 and TRBJ1-2, with a tentative D call TRBD1 (6 bases). Germline-derived CDR1 and CDR2 are SGHDN and FVKESK. V was clipped by 1 base and J by 3 bases, with 12 bases between them. The CDR3 loop spans 15 amino acids. CDR3 bases: TGTGCCAGCAGCCAAGTGGCAGGGGCTTACTATGGCTACACCTTC. As protein: CASSQVAGAYYGYTF.

This chain connects TRBV3-1 (or the pseudogene TRBV3-2) to TRBJ1-4; D gene unclear. From germline, CDR1 is LGHDT and CDR2 YNNKEL (reference sequence). Trimming took 1 base from V and 4 from J, leaving 10 bases between them. This CDR3 region has 15 residues. The CDR3 here is CASSQGPAYNEKLFF. CDR3 in DNA: TGTGCCAGCAGCCAAGGACCAGCGTATAATGAAAAACTGTTTTTT.

The chain employs TRBV7-8 and TRBJ2-5; D is unresolved. With 0 bases removed from V and 1 base from J, the gap between germline ends came to 12 bases. Germline lookup yields CDR1 SGHVS and CDR2 FQNEAQ. The CDR3 length is 16 residues. CDR3 region: CASSLAPSAPQETQYF. In nucleotides, the CDR3 is TGTGCCAGCAGCTTAGCGCCCAGCGCCCCCCAAGAGACCCAGTACTTC.

As DNA, the CDR3 is TGTGCCAGCAGCTCCATTGCCATAGACAGCTCTGGGGCCAACGTCCTGACTTTC. Translated: CASSSIAIDSSGANVLTF. This sequence joins TRBV7-2 and TRBJ2-6; possibly TRBD1 for D (5 bases). From germline, CDR1 is SGHTA and CDR2 FQGNSA. The V end was cut by 4 bases, the J end by 0 bases, with 16 bases between. The CDR3 consists of 18 residues.

The rearrangement uses TRBV19 and TRBJ2-7, with D tentatively TRBD2 (6 bases). There are 13 residues in the CDR3. Germline lookup yields CDR1 LNHDA and CDR2 SQIVND (reference sequence). V gave up 5 bases and J gave up 0 bases, with 8 bases separating them. The DNA for the CDR3 is TGTGCCAGTAGTGACGGGAGCTCCTACGAGCAGTACTTC. This translates into CASSDGSSYEQYF.